This TCR beta chain comes out of a study of blood T cell repertoires in COVID-19. Study-level background: The United States, Italy and Spain supplied acute and convalescent COVID-19 samples. From T cells, B-cell-depleted T cells, or PBMCs came the material, which was cDNA or gDNA.

V lost 3 bases and J lost 0, with 12 bases in between. Germline V lookup: CDR1 DFQATT, CDR2 SNEGSKA (reference sequence). The length of the CDR3 is 15 residues. Authors' methods: Amplification of reference gene primers was used by the study to estimate nucleated cell counts. Using immunoSEQ multiplex PCR, the repertoire was profiled, and TCRdb retains in-frame clones only, with some absent. The V and J calls and clone size were taken over from that table, and D and trimming were inferred from the DNA. The sample lists more than 95,000 clones; around 84% were seen once. Sample: peripheral blood. This sequence originates from a man aged 55 to 69 with acute or convalescent COVID-19. This chain connects TRBV20-1 to TRBJ2-4; possible D gene TRBD2, 5 bases. In nucleotides, the CDR3 is TGCAGTGCTAGTTCAGCGGTCCAAGCCAAAAACATTCAGTACTTC. Amino acid sequence: CSASSAVQAKNIQYF.